This entry lists 31 T cell receptor beta chains sequenced from one sample in a study of cytomegalovirus exposure and HLA in healthy donors. In the PCR, 60 Vbeta and 13 Jbeta primers were used. The protocol was immunoSEQ multiplex PCR, while the TCRdb copy is restricted to in-frame clones and leaves out a portion. The table includes under 300,000 clones, 84% detected once. The sequencing sample was made of PBMCs. The origin of the receptors is a woman between 40 and 50 years old in good health and CMV-seropositive.

CDR3 sequence reads: CASSLTGRGGEKLFF. The CDR3 coding sequence is TGTGCCAGCAGCTTGACAGGGAGAGGCGGGGAAAAACTGTTTTTT. This rearrangement joins TRBV2 to TRBJ1-4; TRBD1 agrees at 7 bases. The germline V gene has CDR1 SNHLY and CDR2 FYNNEI. The length of the CDR3 is 15 residues. V was pared by 6 bases and J by 8 bases, with 12 bases of the junction left unmatched. Full variable domain (rest looked up from reference TRBV2 and TRBJ1-4): EPEVTQTPSHQVTQMGQEVILRCVPISNHLYFYWYRQILGQKVEFLVSFYNNEISEKSEIFDDQFSVERPDGSNFTLKIRSTKLEDSAMYFCASSLTGRGGEKLFFGSGTQLSVL.

The chain carries TRBV27 and TRBJ1-6; the D gene is possibly TRBD1 (6 bases). The CDR3 runs 13 residues. V was clipped by 2 bases and J by 14 bases, with 13 bases between them. CDR1 and CDR2 from the germline V gene are MNHEY and SMNVEV (reference sequence). Here the CDR3 reads CASSLGLGGSLHF. The CDR3 DNA reads TGTGCCAGCAGTTTAGGACTAGGGGGGTCCCTCCACTTT.

The rearrangement links TRBV7-6 to TRBJ2-7, with TRBD1 as a possible D gene (5 bases). Per the germline V gene, CDR1 is SGHVS and CDR2 is FNYEAQ. Trimming took off 1 base at V and 6 bases at J, with 13 bases between the two ends. CDR3 length: 14 residues. The CDR3 loop reads CASSLGSGLGEQYF. The DNA of the CDR3 is TGTGCCAGCAGCTTAGGCTCAGGGTTGGGCGAGCAGTACTTC.

This rearrangement joins TRBV5-6 to TRBJ2-7; maybe TRBD1 (6 bases). CDR3 length: 14 amino acids. V was shortened by 2 bases and J by 5 bases, with 14 bases between the two germline ends. Germline assignment: CDR1 SGHDT and CDR2 YYEEEE. The DNA of the CDR3 is TGTGCCAGCAGCTTCGGGACACTTGGCCACGAGCAGTACTTC. This translates into CASSFGTLGHEQYF.

This clone has only a few counts. The chain uses TRBV6-6 and TRBJ2-3; a possible D gene is TRBD2 (5 bases). Trimming cost V 0 bases and J 10 bases, with 14 bases left between them. The CDR3 is 14 residues long. The V gene's germline CDR1 is MNHNY and CDR2 SVGAGI (reference sequence). CDR3 sequence: CASSYSSLASSQYF. CDR3 coding DNA: TGTGCCAGCAGTTACTCGTCTCTAGCTTCTTCGCAGTATTTT.

V usage is TRBV5-1 and J usage is TRBJ2-2, with 9 bases matching TRBD1. The germline V gene has CDR1 SGHRS and CDR2 YFSETQ. With 5 bases clipped from V and 8 bases from J, the junction kept 13 bases outside the gene matches. The CDR3 spans 16 residues. This chain's CDR3 is CASRPIGQGSAGELFF. Here the CDR3 DNA reads TGCGCCAGCAGGCCAATCGGACAGGGGTCCGCGGGGGAGCTGTTTTTT.

A few counts support this clone. The chain is built from TRBV5-6 and TRBJ1-2; the D gene is possibly TRBD1 (5 bases). This CDR3 is built from 12 residues. Germline V gene lookup returns CDR1 SGHDT and CDR2 YYEEEE. With 3 bases removed from V and 7 bases from J, the gap between germline ends came to 10 bases. The CDR3 DNA reads TGTGCCAGCAGCTGGGGGGACTCTGGCTACACCTTC. Translating gives CASSWGDSGYTF.

This chain connects TRBV19 to TRBJ2-7; 10 bases are shared with TRBD1. There are 14 residues in the CDR3. Per the germline V gene, CDR1 is LNHDA and CDR2 is SQIVND (reference sequence). Trimming cost V 6 bases and J 4 bases; bases outside gene matches: 6. The CDR3 coding sequence is TGTGCCAGTAGCCGGACAGGGGGACGGTACGAGCAGTACTTC. Its protein product is CASSRTGGRYEQYF.

The V gene is TRBV9, the J gene TRBJ2-2, with D possibly being TRBD2 (5 bases). The CDR3 loop spans 13 amino acids. The V gene's germline CDR1 is SGDLS and CDR2 YYNGEE. Trimming removed 0 bases from V and 5 bases from J, with 5 bases in between. In nucleotides, the CDR3 is TGTGCCAGCAGCGTAGCGGGAACCGGGGAGCTGTTTTTT. Translated: CASSVAGTGELFF.

The V call is TRBV6-5, the J call TRBJ2-5, with 7 bases that match TRBD1. With V trimmed by 6 bases and J by 2 bases, 6 bases remained unmatched. Germline V gives CDR1 MNHEY, CDR2 SVGAGI. This CDR3 has 14 residues. The CDR3 DNA is TGTGCCAGCAGCCGGGACAGAACACAAGAGACCCAGTACTTC. It translates to CASSRDRTQETQYF.

The chain is built from TRBV30 and TRBJ1-6; TRBD1 matches at 9 bases. Germline CDR1 and CDR2: GTSNPN and SVGIG (reference sequence). Trimming at V came to 2 bases and at J to 7 bases, leaving 6 bases not matched to a gene. The CDR3 covers 15 residues. The chain's CDR3 is CAWSLGTGPNSPLHF. CDR3 nucleotide sequence: TGTGCCTGGAGTTTGGGGACAGGGCCAAATTCACCCCTCCACTTT.

The gene calls are TRBV7-8 and TRBJ1-1, with 7 positions matching TRBD1. This CDR3 is 14 amino acids long. V was pared by 4 bases and J by 6 bases, with 8 bases of the junction left unmatched. Germline CDR1 and CDR2: SGHVS and FQNEAQ. The CDR3 DNA follows: TGTGCCAGCAGCTCAACCGGACAGGCATCTGAAGCTTTCTTT. It specifies CASSSTGQASEAFF.

The gene calls are TRBV30 and TRBJ1-5, with 9 bases aligning to TRBD1. V lost 3 bases to trimming and J lost 5 bases; unmatched junction nucleotides: 5. CDR3 length: 14 amino acids. CDR1 is GTSNPN, CDR2 SVGIG, per germline (reference sequence). This CDR3 reads CAWRGDRDDQPQHF. The CDR3 nucleotides read TGTGCCTGGAGAGGGGACAGGGACGATCAGCCCCAGCATTTT.

The chain recombines TRBV11-3 with TRBJ2-5; TRBD2 matches at 9 bases. There are 16 residues in the CDR3. Germline CDR1 is SGHNT and CDR2 is YENEEA. V lost 5 bases, J lost 5 bases, and 12 bases stayed unmatched. The CDR3 is CASSPRVAGVRETQYF. In DNA form, the CDR3 reads TGTGCCAGCAGCCCTAGAGTAGCGGGAGTAAGGGAGACCCAGTACTTC.

This chain connects TRBV6-1 to TRBJ1-2; D might be TRBD1 (6 bases). Between the trimmed V and J ends, which lost 3 bases and 0 bases, there was a span of 17 bases. Germline V gene data show CDR1 as MNHNS and CDR2 as SASEGT. The CDR3 is 17 amino acids. The CDR3 loop reads CASSEPRTGTTNYGYTF. The DNA for the CDR3 is TGTGCCAGCAGTGAGCCACGGACTGGGACAACTAACTATGGCTACACCTTC.

The chain couples TRBV30 to TRBJ2-7; D perhaps matches TRBD1 (6 bases). From germline, CDR1 is GTSNPN and CDR2 SVGIG (reference sequence). The CDR3 runs to 14 residues. V lost 1 base to trimming and J lost 8 bases, with 18 bases between them. The CDR3 DNA is TGTGCCTGGAGTGGGGCAGGGGCCTCCCTGAAGCAGTACTTC. Its protein product is CAWSGAGASLKQYF.

V and J are TRBV6-5 and TRBJ2-7; the match to TRBD2 covers 8 bases. The germline CDR1 and CDR2 sequences are MNHEY and SVGAGI. With V trimmed by 2 bases and J by 2 bases, 5 bases remained unmatched. The CDR3 sequence is 15 residues long. CDR3 nucleotide sequence: TGTGCCAGCAGTTACGGATCGGGAGGGACCTACGAGCAGTACTTC. Amino acid sequence: CASSYGSGGTYEQYF.

The chain carries TRBV6-6 and TRBJ2-1, with a weak D call TRBD2 (6 bases). This CDR3 has 14 amino acids. Germline V lookup: CDR1 MNHNY, CDR2 SVGAGI (reference sequence). Between the trimmed V and J ends, which lost 7 bases and 8 bases, there was a span of 18 bases. CDR3 nucleotides: TGTGCCAGCACTGTCAACCCGGGGACTTATGAGCAGTTCTTC. It yields the protein CASTVNPGTYEQFF.

This clone was seen more than once but under ten times. The chain has TRBV4-2 and TRBJ2-1; TRBD2 aligns across 14 bases. The CDR3 runs to 14 residues. The germline CDR1 and CDR2 sequences are LGHNA and YNFKEQ. J was trimmed by 8 bases and V by 4 bases; bases with no gene match: 1. In DNA form, the CDR3 reads TGTGCCAGCAGCCGGACTAGCGGGGGGTATGAGCAGTTCTTC. Protein product: CASSRTSGGYEQFF.

In its sample, this clone was seen a few times. The chain is built from TRBV7-8 and TRBJ1-5; no clear D. The length of the CDR3 is 16 residues. V was trimmed by 1 base and J by 3 bases, leaving 13 bases between them. The germline gives CDR1 SGHVS, CDR2 FQNEAQ. The CDR3: CASSLVSGGNNQPQHF. The CDR3 coding sequence is TGTGCCAGCAGCTTAGTTTCCGGCGGGAACAATCAGCCCCAGCATTTT.

This chain uses TRBV28 with TRBJ1-5, with D possibly TRBD1 on 5 matching bases. V gave up 5 bases and J gave up 3 bases, with 14 bases separating them. Germline CDR1 and CDR2: MDHEN and SYDVKM. This CDR3 has 15 amino acids. CDR3 amino acids: CASSPPGDSNQPQHF. The CDR3, as DNA: TGTGCCAGCAGTCCCCCGGGGGACTCCAATCAGCCCCAGCATTTT. The whole variable domain, remainder taken from reference TRBV28 and TRBJ1-5, is DVKVTQSSRYLVKRTGEKVFLECVQDMDHENMFWYRQDPGLGLRLIYFSYDVKMKEKGDIPEGYSVSREKKERFSLILESASTNQTSMYLCASSPPGDSNQPQHFGDGTRLSIL.

The chain has TRBV9 and TRBJ2-3, with TRBD2 identical over 8 bases. The V gene's germline CDR1 is SGDLS and CDR2 YYNGEE. The V and J ends lost 0 bases and 4 bases, in that order; junction bases with no gene match: 4. The CDR3 is 15 amino acids. The CDR3 loop is CASSVEAGEADTQYF. CDR3 nucleotide sequence: TGTGCCAGCAGCGTAGAAGCGGGAGAGGCAGATACGCAGTATTTT. Variable domain in full (rest from reference TRBV9 and TRBJ2-3): DSGVTQTPKHLITATGQRVTLRCSPRSGDLSVYWYQQSLDQGLQFLIQYYNGEERAKGNILERFSAQQFPDLHSELNLSSLELGDSALYFCASSVEAGEADTQYFGPGTRLTVL.

V gene TRBV4-3 combines with J gene TRBJ2-1; a weak D match, TRBD1 (6 bases). In germline, CDR1 is LGHNA, CDR2 YSLEER. The CDR3 consists of 18 residues. V was cut by 1 base and J by 0 bases, with 16 bases left in between. CDR3 coding DNA: TGCGCCAGCAGCCAAGCCCCAACCGGACAGAGCTCCTACAATGAGCAGTTCTTC. Protein: CASSQAPTGQSSYNEQFF.

This clone is a singleton in its sample. This chain uses TRBV14 with TRBJ1-2; 10 bases map to TRBD1. CDR3 length equals 16 residues. Germline assignment: CDR1 SGHDN and CDR2 FVKESK. With 0 bases clipped from V and 12 bases from J, the junction kept 13 bases outside the gene matches. The CDR3 bases are TGTGCCAGCAGCCAAGATCTGGGACAGGGGTCAGTAGGAAACACCTTC. Its translation is CASSQDLGQGSVGNTF.

The V gene is TRBV27, the J gene TRBJ1-1; D is unclear. The germline V and J ends were trimmed by 2 bases and 1 base, with 14 bases remaining between them. The CDR3 length is 16 residues. Germline CDR1 MNHEY, CDR2 SMNVEV (reference sequence). In DNA form, the CDR3 reads TGTGCCAGCAGTTTAGACGGGGAACACAGGAACACTGAAGCTTTCTTT. This sequence encodes CASSLDGEHRNTEAFF.

The chain uses TRBV20-1 and TRBJ2-5; D is ambiguous. Trimming took off 6 bases at V and 3 bases at J, with 5 bases between the two ends. The germline V gene encodes CDR1 DFQATT and CDR2 SNEGSKA (reference sequence). This CDR3 is 10 amino acids long. The CDR3: CSAHEETQYF. The CDR3 coding sequence is TGCAGTGCCCATGAAGAGACCCAGTACTTC.

The chain combines TRBV6-6 with TRBJ2-5; TRBD1 is a possible D gene (6 bases). This CDR3 spans 15 amino acids. V was cut by 6 bases and J by 5 bases, with 19 bases left in between. Germline lookup yields CDR1 MNHNY and CDR2 SVGAGI (reference sequence). CDR3 in DNA: TGTGCCAGCAGCCAGGGACACCGGGACGGGGAGACCCAGTACTTC. It encodes CASSQGHRDGETQYF.

With regard to this clone: Different DNA sequences within this sample yield the same CDR3. The chain has TRBV29-1 and TRBJ2-1, with 7 bases fitting TRBD2. The CDR3 extends over 13 amino acids. The germline V gene encodes CDR1 SQVTM and CDR2 ANQGSEA. V lost 4 bases to trimming and J lost 2 bases; unmatched junction nucleotides: 2. CDR3 residues: CSVGLAAYNEQFF. The DNA for the CDR3 is TGCAGCGTTGGACTAGCTGCCTACAATGAGCAGTTCTTC.

The chain links TRBV28 to TRBJ1-2, with 8 bases that match TRBD1. The germline CDR1 and CDR2 sequences are MDHEN and SYDVKM. The CDR3 is 15 amino acids. The junction had 11 bases not matched to a gene; V was cut back by 8 bases and J by 3 bases. Here the CDR3 reads CASEKPQTGDYGYTF. The CDR3 DNA reads TGTGCCAGCGAGAAACCTCAGACAGGGGACTATGGCTACACCTTC.

Here the CDR3 reads CASSSGHLSYNEQFF. CDR3 nucleotide sequence: TGTGCCAGCAGTTCGGGACACCTCTCCTACAATGAGCAGTTCTTC. V and J are TRBV27 and TRBJ2-1, with D perhaps TRBD1 (6 bases). The CDR3 loop spans 15 amino acids. Trimming cost V 4 bases and J 0 bases, with 10 bases left between them. The V gene's germline CDR1 is MNHEY and CDR2 SMNVEV (reference sequence).

The chain couples TRBV30 to TRBJ1-1; no clear D. The germline V gene has CDR1 GTSNPN and CDR2 SVGIG (reference sequence). The ends were cut back, 2 bases at V and 1 base at J, with 11 bases in the middle. The CDR3 runs to 14 residues. CDR3 bases: TGTGCCTGGAGTAGGAGAAACCAGAACACTGAAGCTTTCTTT. This sequence encodes CAWSRRNQNTEAFF.